This T cell receptor (beta chain) was observed in a study of CD8+CD57+ T cells in acquired aplastic anemia (dated by TCRdb to between 2017 and 2018). About the investigation overall: DNA extracted from sorted CD4+ and CD8+ cells had a mean of around 3 ug, with a range of roughly 0.18 to 27.4 ug. For healthy donor samples, the average read count was around 9.9 million for CD4+ cells and approximately 11 million for CD8+ cells.

What the study reported, not specific to this receptor: Between patients and healthy controls, no significant difference in CD8+ Simpson's diversity was found (P=0.060). Around 31 CD8+ CDR3 sequences were shared between patients and controls but appeared highly expressed in patients and within their immunodominant clones.

In the germline V gene, CDR1 corresponds to ENHRY and CDR2 to SYGVKD. The CDR3 runs 13 residues from the cysteine to the phenylalanine. The read is trimmed to its CDR3 DNA, 39 bases read in frame from base 1. This clonotype was seen a single time. No cognate antigen has been identified for it. Compared with germline, one end of the junction differs, possibly owing to a read error. Profiling of TCR beta VDJ combinations and CDR3 sequences used genomic DNA as the template. TCR repertoire sequencing was run on an Illumina HiSeq 2000. Per the authors' processing: TRBV/TRBJ rearrangement plots, CDR3 size and DJ length profiles, and Simpson's diversity index were used to assess repertoires. The most abundant DNA sequence in the deep sequencing data was taken as the immunodominant clone. CDR3 amino acid sequences were checked for sharing across subjects and were also compared against the VDJdb database and published repertoires. TCRdb passed the public sequencing reads through fastp at Q25 and MiXCR, retaining productive beta sequences. Rows with a matching CDR3 protein are joined into one entry that keeps the most common DNA and genes. In this record, the V and J calls reflect TCRdb's handling and not the investigators' own analysis. The sample table contains hundreds of thousands of distinct CDR3 sequences; only one count was recorded for roughly 68% of them. Jointly, the top ten make up more than 3.5% of the sample.

In the study, sorted CD4+ and CD8+ blood T cells from patients with severe aplastic anemia and from healthy subjects underwent deep sequencing of TCR repertoires. Ficoll-Paque density gradient centrifugation was used to isolate peripheral blood mononuclear cells. Before DNA extraction, CD4+ and CD8+ T cells were sorted by FACS or by magnetic beads. Sequencing was done on a sample of sorted CD4+, CD8+, or CD8+CD57+ T cells (not recorded which) from PBMCs. This clonotype originated in a human donor in good health, serving as a control. The chain was built from TRBV10-3 and TRBJ1-1; TRBD1 is a weak D gene call, 6 bases matching. CDR3 protein: CAIAGAVNAEAFF. The DNA is TGTGCCATAGCAGGGGCCGTGAACGCTGAAGCTTTCTTT.